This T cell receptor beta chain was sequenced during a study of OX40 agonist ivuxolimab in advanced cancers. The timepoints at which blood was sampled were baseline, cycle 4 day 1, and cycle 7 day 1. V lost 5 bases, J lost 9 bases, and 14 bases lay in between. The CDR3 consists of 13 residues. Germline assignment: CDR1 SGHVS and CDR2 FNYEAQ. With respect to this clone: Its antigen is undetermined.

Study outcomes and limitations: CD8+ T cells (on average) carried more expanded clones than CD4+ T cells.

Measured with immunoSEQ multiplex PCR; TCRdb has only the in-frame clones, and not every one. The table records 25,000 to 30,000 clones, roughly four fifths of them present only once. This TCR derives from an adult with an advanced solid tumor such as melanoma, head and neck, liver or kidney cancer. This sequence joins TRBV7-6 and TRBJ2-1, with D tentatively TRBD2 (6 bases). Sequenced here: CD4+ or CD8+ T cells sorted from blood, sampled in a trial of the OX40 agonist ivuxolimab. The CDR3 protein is CASSLTRLVEQFF. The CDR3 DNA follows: TGTGCCAGCAGCCTAACCCGACTAGTTGAGCAGTTCTTC.